This T cell receptor beta chain was obtained from a study of blood T cells in healthy people across ages. Study-wide background: With template switching, about one barcoded beta molecule was captured per two T cells. Study findings and constraints: Long-lived and aged donors differed, with more naive CD4+ cells and higher diversity in the long-lived. Strongly correlated with naive T cell percentage was TCR beta diversity.

To note about this clonotype: Its antigen is not known.

With a J-beta primer mix and a sample-barcoded 5' primer, a second PCR ran roughly 6 to 11 cycles. Every molecule of cDNA carried a tag from a template-switch adaptor with 12 random nucleotides. In TCRdb, the 5' RACE reads were re-called with MiXCR into one record per CDR3 protein. The sample records roughly 800,000 distinct CDR3 sequences, nearly 60% being singletons. The ends were cut back, 3 bases at V and 1 base at J, with 13 bases in the middle. The CDR3 consists of 15 residues. Germline V lookup: CDR1 KGHSH, CDR2 LQKENI. Sequencing used blood. The origin of this receptor is a man aged 30 to 45 in good health. The genes are TRBV18 and TRBJ2-7; D perhaps matches TRBD1 (5 bases). The CDR3 DNA follows: TGTGCCAGCTCACCCGCCCAGGGCCGTTCCTACGAGCAGTACTTC. As protein: CASSPAQGRSYEQYF.